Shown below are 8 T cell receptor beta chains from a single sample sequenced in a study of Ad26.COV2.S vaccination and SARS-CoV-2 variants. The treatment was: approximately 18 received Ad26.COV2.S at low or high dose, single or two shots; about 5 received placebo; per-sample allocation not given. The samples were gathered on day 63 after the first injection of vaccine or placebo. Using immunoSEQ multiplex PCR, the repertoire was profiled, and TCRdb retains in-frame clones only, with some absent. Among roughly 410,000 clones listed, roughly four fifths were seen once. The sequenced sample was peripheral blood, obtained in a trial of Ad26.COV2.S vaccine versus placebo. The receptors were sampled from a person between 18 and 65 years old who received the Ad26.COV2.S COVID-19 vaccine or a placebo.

CDR3 amino acids: CASSYTGGADTQYF. CDR3 bases: TGTGCCAGCAGTTACACCGGGGGGGCGGATACGCAGTATTTT. The chain carries TRBV6-2 or TRBV6-3 and TRBJ2-3, with 8 nucleotides matching TRBD2. Germline V gene lookup returns CDR1 MNHEY and CDR2 SVGEGT. Trimming took 2 bases from V and 6 from J; bases not matched to a gene: 4. The CDR3 is made up of 14 amino acids.

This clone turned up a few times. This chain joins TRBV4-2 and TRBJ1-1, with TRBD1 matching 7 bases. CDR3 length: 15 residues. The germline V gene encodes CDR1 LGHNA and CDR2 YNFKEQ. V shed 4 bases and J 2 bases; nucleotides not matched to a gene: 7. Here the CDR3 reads CASSPRVGGNTEAFF. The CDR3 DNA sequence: TGTGCCAGCAGCCCCCGGGTAGGGGGCAACACTGAAGCTTTCTTT.

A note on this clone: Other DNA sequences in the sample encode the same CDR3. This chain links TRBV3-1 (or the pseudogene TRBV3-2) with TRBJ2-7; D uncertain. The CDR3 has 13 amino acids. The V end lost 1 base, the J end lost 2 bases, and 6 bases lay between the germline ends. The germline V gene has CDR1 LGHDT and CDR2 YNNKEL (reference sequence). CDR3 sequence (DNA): TGTGCCAGCAGCCAAGCCCAGACCTACGAGCAGTACTTC. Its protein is CASSQAQTYEQYF.

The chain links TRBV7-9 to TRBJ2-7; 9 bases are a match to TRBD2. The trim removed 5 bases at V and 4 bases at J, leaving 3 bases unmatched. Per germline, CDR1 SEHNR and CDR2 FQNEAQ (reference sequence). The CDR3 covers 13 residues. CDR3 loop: CASSRLAAYEQYF. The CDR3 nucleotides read TGTGCCAGCAGCCGACTAGCGGCATACGAGCAGTACTTC.

CDR3 DNA: TGTGCCAGCAGCACGGACAGGGGACGGGGCTACACCTTC. Translation gives CASSTDRGRGYTF. The chain has TRBV2 and TRBJ1-2, with 9 bases identical to TRBD1. Germline-derived CDR1 and CDR2 are SNHLY and FYNNEI. This CDR3 contains 13 residues. V trimming: 6 bases; J trimming: 8 bases; junction bases outside the gene matches: 7.

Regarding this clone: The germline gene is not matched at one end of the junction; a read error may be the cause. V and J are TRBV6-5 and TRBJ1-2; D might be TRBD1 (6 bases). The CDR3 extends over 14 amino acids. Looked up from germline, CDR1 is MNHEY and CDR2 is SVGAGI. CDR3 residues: CARSYGRGGDGYTF. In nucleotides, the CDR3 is TGTGCCCGCAGTTACGGGAGGGGGGGGGACGGCTACACCTTC.

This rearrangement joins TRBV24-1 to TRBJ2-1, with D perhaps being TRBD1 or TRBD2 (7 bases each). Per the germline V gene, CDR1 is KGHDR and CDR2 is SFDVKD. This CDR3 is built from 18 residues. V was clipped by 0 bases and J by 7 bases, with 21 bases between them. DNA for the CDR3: TGTGCCACCAGTGATTTGGGAAAGGGGGCGGGAGTGGGGAATGAGCAGTTCTTC. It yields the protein CATSDLGKGAGVGNEQFF.

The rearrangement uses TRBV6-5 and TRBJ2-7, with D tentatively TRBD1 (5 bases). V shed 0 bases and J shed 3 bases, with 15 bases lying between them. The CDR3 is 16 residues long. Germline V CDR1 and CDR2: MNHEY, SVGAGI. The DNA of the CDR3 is TGTGCCAGCAGTTACTCGACGCCGTTTCAGGGCTACGAGCAGTACTTC. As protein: CASSYSTPFQGYEQYF.